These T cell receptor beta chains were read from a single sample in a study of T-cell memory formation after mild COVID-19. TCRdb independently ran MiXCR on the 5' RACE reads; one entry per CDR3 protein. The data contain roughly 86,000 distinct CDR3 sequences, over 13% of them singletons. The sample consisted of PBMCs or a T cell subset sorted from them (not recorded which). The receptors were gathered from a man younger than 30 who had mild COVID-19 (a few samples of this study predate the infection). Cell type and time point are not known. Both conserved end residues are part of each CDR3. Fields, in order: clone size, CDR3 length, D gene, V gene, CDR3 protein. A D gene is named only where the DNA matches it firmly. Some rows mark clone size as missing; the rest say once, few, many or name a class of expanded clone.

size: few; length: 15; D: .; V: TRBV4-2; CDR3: CASSQDVFTYNEQFF
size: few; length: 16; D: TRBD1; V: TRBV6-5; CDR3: CASPTSGTEFNEKLFF
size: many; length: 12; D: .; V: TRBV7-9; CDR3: CASSPTSYEQYF
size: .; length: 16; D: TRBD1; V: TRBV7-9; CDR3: CASRLTGTGDQETQYF
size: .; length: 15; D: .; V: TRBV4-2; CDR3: CASSPSRASNYGYTF
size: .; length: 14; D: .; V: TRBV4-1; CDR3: CASSQVQLNTEAFF
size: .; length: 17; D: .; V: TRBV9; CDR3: CASSPMVGGRSHTEAFF
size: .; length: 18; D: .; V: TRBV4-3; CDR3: CASSQDWGSTVTNEKLFF
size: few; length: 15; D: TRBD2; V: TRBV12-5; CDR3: CASGWGEGGSYEQYF
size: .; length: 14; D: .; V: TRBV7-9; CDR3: CASSEGWVGTEAFF
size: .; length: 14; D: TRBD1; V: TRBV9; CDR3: CASGGTGVLETQYF
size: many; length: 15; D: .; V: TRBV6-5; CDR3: CASSRREAVLETQYF
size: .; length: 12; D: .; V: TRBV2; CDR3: CASGVGIAEAFF
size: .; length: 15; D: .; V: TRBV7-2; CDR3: CASSLVGVLTDTQYF
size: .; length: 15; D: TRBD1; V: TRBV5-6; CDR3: CASSFAGGGGQPQHF
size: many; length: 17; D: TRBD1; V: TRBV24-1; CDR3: CATSDLTEQGARYEQYF
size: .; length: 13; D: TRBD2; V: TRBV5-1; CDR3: CASSFRGAYEQYF
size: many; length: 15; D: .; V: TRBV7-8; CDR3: CASSLDRRSTDTQYF
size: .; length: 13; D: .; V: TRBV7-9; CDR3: CASSSRVDGELFF
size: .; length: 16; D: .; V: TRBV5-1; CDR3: CASSLVAGTRDNEQFF
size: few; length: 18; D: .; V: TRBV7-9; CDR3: CASSFWILQGGPGQPQHF
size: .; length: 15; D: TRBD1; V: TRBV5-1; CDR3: CASREDRGPTETQYF
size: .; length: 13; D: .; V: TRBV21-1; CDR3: CASSKVPFDTQYF
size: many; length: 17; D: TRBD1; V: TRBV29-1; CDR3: CSVEEPRDRASRETQYF
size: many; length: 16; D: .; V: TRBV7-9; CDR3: CASSLGKVAVQETQYF
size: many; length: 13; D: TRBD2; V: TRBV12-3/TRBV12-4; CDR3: CASTGGAANEQFF
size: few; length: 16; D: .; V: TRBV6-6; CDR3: CASSYGNRTPYNEQFF
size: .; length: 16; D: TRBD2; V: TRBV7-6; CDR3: CASSSRLAGGPDEQFF
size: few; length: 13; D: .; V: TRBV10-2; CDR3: CASSDAAGGELFF
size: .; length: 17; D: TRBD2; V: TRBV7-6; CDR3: CASSLEGARLAIDTQYF